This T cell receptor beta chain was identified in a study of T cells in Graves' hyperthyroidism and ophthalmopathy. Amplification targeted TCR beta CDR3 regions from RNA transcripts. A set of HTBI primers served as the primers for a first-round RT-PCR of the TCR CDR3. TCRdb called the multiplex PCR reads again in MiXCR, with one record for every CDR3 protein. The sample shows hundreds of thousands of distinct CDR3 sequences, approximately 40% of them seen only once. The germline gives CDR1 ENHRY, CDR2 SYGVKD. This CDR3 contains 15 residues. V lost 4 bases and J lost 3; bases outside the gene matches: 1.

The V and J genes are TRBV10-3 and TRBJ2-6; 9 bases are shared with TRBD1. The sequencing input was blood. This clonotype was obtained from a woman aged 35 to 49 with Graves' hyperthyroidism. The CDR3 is CAISGTGVGANVLTF. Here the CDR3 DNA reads TGTGCCATCAGTGGGACAGGGGTTGGGGCCAACGTCCTGACTTTC.